In this sample, the clone carrying this T cell receptor beta chain turned up once. Its antigen is undetermined. A much larger clone differs by one base, so this may be a read error. Germline-derived CDR1 and CDR2 are DFQATT and SNEGSKA (reference sequence). This CDR3 spans 20 amino acids. This entry comes from a study of HIV-infected patients and healthy controls. Study results and caveats: Healthy control repertoires had roughly threefold more distinct CDR3s than untreated HIV+ repertoires, and higher Shannon diversity. The seeming recovery of the Gini index after therapy in HIV-infected patients vanished in size-matched data.

All unsorted peripheral T cells were captured because whole blood was used without fractionation. Reverse transcription used 450 to 500 ng RNA and constant-region primers for alpha and beta. Alpha and beta chain libraries were made separately by chain-specific third strand synthesis with multiplexing indices. One primer pair amplified all rearrangements per chain; each cDNA got molecular barcodes. A short first PCR added P5 and P7 adapter elements and a second index. TCRdb processed the 5' RACE reads anew with MiXCR; each CDR3 protein has one entry. The sample shows about 12,000 distinct CDR3 sequences, about a tenth of them seen only once.

The source is an adult with HIV infection. The donor label of this sample is uncertain. The J gene is TRBJ2-2, the V gene TRBV20-1; 14 nucleotides agree with TRBD2. This specimen consisted of blood, obtained before antiretroviral therapy. For the CDR3, the DNA is TGCAGTTCTAGAGATCGGGGACTAGCGGGGGCCGAAAGGAACACCGGGGAGCTGTTTTTT. Its protein is CSSRDRGLAGAERNTGELFF.